Listed below are T cell receptor beta chains from one sample, sequenced in a study of T cells in Graves' hyperthyroidism and ophthalmopathy. TCRdb re-derived calls from the multiplex PCR reads in MiXCR, one entry per CDR3 protein. The table shows about 400,000 distinct CDR3 sequences, with 11% to 15% occurring only once. What was sequenced was blood. The receptor set was obtained from a man in his forties or fifties with Graves' ophthalmopathy. The CDR3 runs from the conserved cysteine through the conserved F or W. Fields, in order: clone size, V gene, J gene, D gene, CDR3 DNA, CDR3 protein. A D gene is named only where the DNA matches it firmly. The size entry is marked missing in some rows and otherwise reads once, few, many or a size class.

clone_size: many; v_call: TRBV29-1; j_call: TRBJ2-5; d_call: .; cdr3_nt: TGCAGCGTTGGCCCAGGCCAAGAGACCCAGTACTTC; cdr3_aa: CSVGPGQETQYF
clone_size: .; v_call: TRBV5-1; j_call: TRBJ1-1; d_call: .; cdr3_nt: TGCGCCAGCAGCTTGGCCGGGGGGGCAAGTACTGAAGCTTTCTTT; cdr3_aa: CASSLAGGASTEAFF
clone_size: many; v_call: TRBV6-2/TRBV6-3; j_call: TRBJ1-2; d_call: .; cdr3_nt: TGTGCCAGCAGTTACGGGACCGACTATGGCTACACCTTC; cdr3_aa: CASSYGTDYGYTF
clone_size: few; v_call: TRBV20-1; j_call: TRBJ1-5; d_call: .; cdr3_nt: TGCAGTGCTAGACGACCAGGGGCCAGTTATAGCAATCAGCCCCAGCATTTT; cdr3_aa: CSARRPGASYSNQPQHF
clone_size: .; v_call: TRBV7-2; j_call: TRBJ2-7; d_call: .; cdr3_nt: TGTGCCAGCAGCTTAGAGCCGGGGGCGCAGCAGTACTTC; cdr3_aa: CASSLEPGAQQYF
clone_size: many; v_call: TRBV6-1; j_call: TRBJ1-2; d_call: .; cdr3_nt: TGTGCCAGCATGCAGGTCTCTAACTATGGCTACACCTTC; cdr3_aa: CASMQVSNYGYTF
clone_size: .; v_call: TRBV29-1; j_call: TRBJ1-4; d_call: .; cdr3_nt: TGCAGCGCCACCTTCGGGAGCTCTAATGAAAAACTGTTTTTT; cdr3_aa: CSATFGSSNEKLFF
clone_size: .; v_call: TRBV29-1; j_call: TRBJ1-1; d_call: .; cdr3_nt: TGCAGCGTCAAGGACAGTTCGAACACTGAAGCTTTCTTT; cdr3_aa: CSVKDSSNTEAFF
clone_size: many; v_call: TRBV6-2/TRBV6-3; j_call: TRBJ1-2; d_call: TRBD1; cdr3_nt: TGTGCCAGCAGAGACGCGACGGACAGGGACTATGGCTACACCTTC; cdr3_aa: CASRDATDRDYGYTF
clone_size: many; v_call: TRBV3-1; j_call: TRBJ2-7; d_call: TRBD1; cdr3_nt: TGTGCCAGCAGCCGACAGGGCTCCTACGAGCAGTACTTC; cdr3_aa: CASSRQGSYEQYF
clone_size: .; v_call: TRBV6-1; j_call: TRBJ2-7; d_call: .; cdr3_nt: TGTGCCAGCAGAAGGGTAGGCGAGCAGTACTTC; cdr3_aa: CASRRVGEQYF
clone_size: .; v_call: TRBV2; j_call: TRBJ2-1; d_call: .; cdr3_nt: TGTGCCAGCAGTGGGGGGTGGTCGCGAGAGACCCAGTTCTTC; cdr3_aa: CASSGGWSRETQFF
clone_size: .; v_call: TRBV10-3; j_call: TRBJ2-3; d_call: TRBD2; cdr3_nt: TGTGCCATCAGTGAAGCGGGGCGAGATACGCAGTATTTT; cdr3_aa: CAISEAGRDTQYF
clone_size: many; v_call: TRBV29-1; j_call: TRBJ1-1; d_call: .; cdr3_nt: TGCAGCGTTATACGAGTCCCCGGGGACACTGAAGCTTTCTTT; cdr3_aa: CSVIRVPGDTEAFF
clone_size: .; v_call: TRBV3-1; j_call: TRBJ2-7; d_call: TRBD1; cdr3_nt: TGTGCCAGCAGCCAAGGGGACAGGGGGCCTCGCGAGCAGTACTTC; cdr3_aa: CASSQGDRGPREQYF
clone_size: few; v_call: TRBV5-1; j_call: TRBJ1-5; d_call: .; cdr3_nt: TGCGCCAGCAGCCAGGATGTACTGGGGAACGGTCAGCCCCAGCATTTT; cdr3_aa: CASSQDVLGNGQPQHF
clone_size: .; v_call: TRBV19; j_call: TRBJ2-2; d_call: .; cdr3_nt: TGTGCCAGTAAGGGGTTAGGGACCGGGGAGCTGTTTTTT; cdr3_aa: CASKGLGTGELFF
clone_size: many; v_call: TRBV5-8; j_call: TRBJ1-2; d_call: .; cdr3_nt: TGTGCCAGCAGCTTGGGGGGGTTACGGAGGGATGGCTACACCTTC; cdr3_aa: CASSLGGLRRDGYTF
clone_size: .; v_call: TRBV27; j_call: TRBJ2-7; d_call: TRBD2; cdr3_nt: TGTGCCAGCAGTTTATCCTTCCCTCTAGCGGGACGGGTCTACGAGCAGTACTTC; cdr3_aa: CASSLSFPLAGRVYEQYF
clone_size: few; v_call: TRBV4-1; j_call: TRBJ1-5; d_call: .; cdr3_nt: TGCGCCAGCAGCCAAACGGGACTGATCAATCAGCCCCAGCATTTT; cdr3_aa: CASSQTGLINQPQHF
clone_size: many; v_call: TRBV5-1; j_call: TRBJ1-4; d_call: TRBD1; cdr3_nt: TGCGCCAGCAGCCCCCAGGGACAGCTCTTTTGGGAAAAACTGTTTTTT; cdr3_aa: CASSPQGQLFWEKLFF
clone_size: many; v_call: TRBV24-1; j_call: TRBJ2-3; d_call: .; cdr3_nt: TGTGCCACCAGTGACCATCGCAGGGTCAGCACAGATACGCAGTATTTT; cdr3_aa: CATSDHRRVSTDTQYF
clone_size: many; v_call: TRBV20-1; j_call: TRBJ2-7; d_call: .; cdr3_nt: TGCAGTGCTACAGAGGGGGGTATTGCATACGAGCAGTACTTC; cdr3_aa: CSATEGGIAYEQYF
clone_size: many; v_call: TRBV11-3; j_call: TRBJ2-7; d_call: .; cdr3_nt: TGTGCCAGCAGCTCGCCCGGTGCGGGTCGGCTCGAGCAGTACTTC; cdr3_aa: CASSSPGAGRLEQYF
clone_size: few; v_call: TRBV2; j_call: TRBJ2-7; d_call: .; cdr3_nt: TGTGCCAGCAGTGAATTGGGGGGAGGCGCCTACGAGCAGTACTTC; cdr3_aa: CASSELGGGAYEQYF
clone_size: many; v_call: TRBV18; j_call: TRBJ2-5; d_call: TRBD2; cdr3_nt: TGTGCCAGCTCACCACCCACTAGCGGGAGAGAGACCCAGTACTTC; cdr3_aa: CASSPPTSGRETQYF
clone_size: .; v_call: TRBV11-2; j_call: TRBJ2-1; d_call: TRBD1; cdr3_nt: TGTGCCAGCAGCGGACAGGGAGCCTACTACAATGAGCAGTTCTTC; cdr3_aa: CASSGQGAYYNEQFF
clone_size: many; v_call: TRBV20-1; j_call: TRBJ2-1; d_call: TRBD2; cdr3_nt: TGCAGTGCTAGTCCCGGGACTATACCCAATGAGCAGTTCTTC; cdr3_aa: CSASPGTIPNEQFF
clone_size: .; v_call: TRBV4-1; j_call: TRBJ1-1; d_call: .; cdr3_nt: TGCGCCAGCAGCCAAGTTACCAGCCAGAACACTGAAGCTTTCTTT; cdr3_aa: CASSQVTSQNTEAFF
clone_size: many; v_call: TRBV20-1; j_call: TRBJ2-5; d_call: .; cdr3_nt: TGCAGTGCTAGATCCCACTTTGAGACCCAGTACTTC; cdr3_aa: CSARSHFETQYF
clone_size: many; v_call: TRBV7-9; j_call: TRBJ2-1; d_call: .; cdr3_nt: TGTGCCAGCAGCTCACTCCGGGATACCCGGGTAGATGAGCAGTTCTTC; cdr3_aa: CASSSLRDTRVDEQFF
clone_size: few; v_call: TRBV10-3; j_call: TRBJ2-2; d_call: .; cdr3_nt: TGTGCCATCAGTGAGTCGGCGCGGCGCACGAACACCGGGGAGCTGTTTTTT; cdr3_aa: CAISESARRTNTGELFF
clone_size: many; v_call: TRBV2; j_call: TRBJ1-2; d_call: TRBD1; cdr3_nt: TGTGCCAGCAGTGAACAAGGGACAGGGTTGTCTAGTGGCTACACCTTC; cdr3_aa: CASSEQGTGLSSGYTF
clone_size: few; v_call: TRBV19; j_call: TRBJ2-5; d_call: .; cdr3_nt: TGTGCCAGTAGCGACTATGGACGGAAAGAGACCCAGTACTTC; cdr3_aa: CASSDYGRKETQYF
clone_size: .; v_call: TRBV5-1; j_call: TRBJ2-5; d_call: .; cdr3_nt: TGCGCCAGCAGAGGGGGCCAAGAGACCCAGTACTTC; cdr3_aa: CASRGGQETQYF
clone_size: .; v_call: TRBV10-2; j_call: TRBJ2-7; d_call: TRBD2; cdr3_nt: TGCGCCAGCAGTGTAGGACTAGCGGGAGGGTACGAGCAGTACTTC; cdr3_aa: CASSVGLAGGYEQYF
clone_size: many; v_call: TRBV28; j_call: TRBJ2-1; d_call: TRBD2; cdr3_nt: TGTGCCAGCGAACTAGCGGGAGTTGTGTACAATGAGCAGTTCTTC; cdr3_aa: CASELAGVVYNEQFF
clone_size: .; v_call: TRBV28; j_call: TRBJ2-2; d_call: .; cdr3_nt: TGTGCCAGCAAACGAGGGGACCCCGGGGAGCTGTTTTTT; cdr3_aa: CASKRGDPGELFF
clone_size: many; v_call: TRBV20-1; j_call: TRBJ2-1; d_call: TRBD2; cdr3_nt: TGCAGTGCTAGAGATCTCAGCGGGGCAAGTTCCTACAATGAGCAGTTCTTC; cdr3_aa: CSARDLSGASSYNEQFF
clone_size: many; v_call: TRBV27; j_call: TRBJ1-5; d_call: .; cdr3_nt: TGTGCCAGCAGTACCAAGACTCATGGCAATCAGCCCCAGCATTTT; cdr3_aa: CASSTKTHGNQPQHF
clone_size: .; v_call: TRBV27; j_call: TRBJ2-3; d_call: .; cdr3_nt: TGTGCCAGCAGCACTGGCGTGACAGATACGCAGTATTTT; cdr3_aa: CASSTGVTDTQYF
clone_size: few; v_call: TRBV27; j_call: TRBJ2-7; d_call: TRBD1; cdr3_nt: TGTGCCAGCAGTAAAGGGACAGTAAGCTACGAGCAGTACTTC; cdr3_aa: CASSKGTVSYEQYF
clone_size: many; v_call: TRBV27; j_call: TRBJ1-5; d_call: TRBD1; cdr3_nt: TGTGCCAGCAGTGCGAAGACAGGGGTAGGCAATCAGCCCCAGCATTTT; cdr3_aa: CASSAKTGVGNQPQHF
clone_size: many; v_call: TRBV3-1; j_call: TRBJ1-1; d_call: .; cdr3_nt: TGTGCCAGCAGCCAAGATATCCGGGAAACTGAAGCTTTCTTT; cdr3_aa: CASSQDIRETEAFF
clone_size: few; v_call: TRBV7-9; j_call: TRBJ2-2; d_call: .; cdr3_nt: TGTGCCAGCAGCTTACCGACAGCCCCCGGGGAGCTGTTTTTT; cdr3_aa: CASSLPTAPGELFF
clone_size: many; v_call: TRBV5-1; j_call: TRBJ2-1; d_call: TRBD1; cdr3_nt: TGCGCTTCAGGGGGCGAGACAAAGCAGTTCTTC; cdr3_aa: CASGGETKQFF
clone_size: .; v_call: TRBV2; j_call: TRBJ2-2; d_call: .; cdr3_nt: TGTGCCAGCAGTGAAGGAGGCAGGGGAGGTAGGGCCGGGGAGCTGTTTTTT; cdr3_aa: CASSEGGRGGRAGELFF
clone_size: few; v_call: TRBV6-2/TRBV6-3; j_call: TRBJ1-2; d_call: .; cdr3_nt: TGTGCCAGCAGTTACGAACAAACCTATGGCTACACCTTC; cdr3_aa: CASSYEQTYGYTF
clone_size: many; v_call: TRBV20-1; j_call: TRBJ2-7; d_call: TRBD2; cdr3_nt: TGCAGTGCCATAGCATTCGGGACTAGCGGGAGCCGAGGGTCCTACGAGCAGTACTTC; cdr3_aa: CSAIAFGTSGSRGSYEQYF
clone_size: many; v_call: TRBV2; j_call: TRBJ2-1; d_call: .; cdr3_nt: TGTGCCAGCAGTGGGGCCCCTGAGGTAGAGCAGTTCTTC; cdr3_aa: CASSGAPEVEQFF
clone_size: many; v_call: TRBV28; j_call: TRBJ2-1; d_call: .; cdr3_nt: TGTGCCAGCAGTTCCATGCGAGAAGCGGGCTCCTACAATGAGCAGTTCTTC; cdr3_aa: CASSSMREAGSYNEQFF
clone_size: few; v_call: TRBV20-1; j_call: TRBJ1-2; d_call: .; cdr3_nt: TGCAGTGCTTTAGCCGGGGCACACTATGGCTACACCTTC; cdr3_aa: CSALAGAHYGYTF